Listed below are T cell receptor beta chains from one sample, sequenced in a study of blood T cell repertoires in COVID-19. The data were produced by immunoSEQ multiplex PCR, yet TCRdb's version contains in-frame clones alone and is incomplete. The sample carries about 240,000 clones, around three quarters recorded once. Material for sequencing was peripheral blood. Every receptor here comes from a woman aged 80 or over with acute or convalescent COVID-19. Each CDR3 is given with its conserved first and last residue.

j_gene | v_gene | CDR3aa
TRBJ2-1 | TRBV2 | CATDRGVGANEQFF
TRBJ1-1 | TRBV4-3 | CASSQPGTRTEAFF
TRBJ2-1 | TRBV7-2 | CASRGLAPLEFF
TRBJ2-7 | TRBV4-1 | CASSQDGSGIGSYEQYF
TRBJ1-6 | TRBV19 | CASSTQGQGYSPLHF
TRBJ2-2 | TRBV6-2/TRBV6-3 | CASSYAGLSTGELFF
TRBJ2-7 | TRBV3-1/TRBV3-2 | CTSSQARGTGTRKQYF
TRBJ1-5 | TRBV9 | CASSVEVRTGKRQPQHF
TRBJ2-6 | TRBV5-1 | CASSRGWTYGANVLTF
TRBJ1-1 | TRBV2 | CASSRTTDRVTEAFF
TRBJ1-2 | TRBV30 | CAWSVPGTGNYGYTF
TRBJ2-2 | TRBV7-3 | CASSTAGPGGELFF
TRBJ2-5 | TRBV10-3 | CASTGGLQETQYF
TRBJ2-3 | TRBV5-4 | CASSQLAGGLSDTQYF
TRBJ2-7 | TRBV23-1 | CASSRSNEQYF
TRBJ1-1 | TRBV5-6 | CASSFWRGQGGAEAFF
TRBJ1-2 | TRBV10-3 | CAISEAGADYGYTF
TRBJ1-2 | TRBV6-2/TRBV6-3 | CASSYSEVLSGYTF
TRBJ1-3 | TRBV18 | CASSTQQRANFMGNTIYF
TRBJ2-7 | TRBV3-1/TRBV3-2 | CASSQGLAGDEQYF
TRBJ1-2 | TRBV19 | CASHAGTGDYYYGYTF
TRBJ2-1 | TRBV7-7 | CASSSLAGQAGGNEQFF
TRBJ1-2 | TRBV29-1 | CSVETDTNYGYTF
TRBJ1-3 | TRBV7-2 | CASSSRTGYGNTIYF
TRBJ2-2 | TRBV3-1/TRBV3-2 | CASSQERLAGGPGTGELFF
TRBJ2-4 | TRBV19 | CASSVSGRAKNIQYF
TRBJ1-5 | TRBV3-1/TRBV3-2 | CASSQAGNQPQHF
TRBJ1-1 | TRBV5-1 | CASKDFGSTEAFF
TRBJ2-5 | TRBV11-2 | CASRVNLAGRAETQYF
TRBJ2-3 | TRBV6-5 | CASSPGTGRTDTQYF
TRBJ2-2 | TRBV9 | CASSVGPGGGTGELFF
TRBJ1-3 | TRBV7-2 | CASSSGTLVSGNTIYF
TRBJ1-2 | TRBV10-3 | CAISDHNYGYTF
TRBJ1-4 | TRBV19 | CASSPNRGGVEKLFF
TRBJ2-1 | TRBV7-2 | CASSLARLADEQFF
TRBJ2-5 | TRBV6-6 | CASSQGLGGTPETQYF
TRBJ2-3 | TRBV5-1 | CASSLPSGGPDTQYF
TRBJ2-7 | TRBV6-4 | CASSDLGTGVPRLYYEQYF
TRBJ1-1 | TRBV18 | CASSPVGTGGAHTEAFF
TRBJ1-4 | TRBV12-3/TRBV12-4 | CASSLGQGAPPIF
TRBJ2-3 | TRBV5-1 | CASSQATSGGANTQYF
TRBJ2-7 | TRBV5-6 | CASSVGFGGPTYEQYF
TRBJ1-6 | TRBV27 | CASSFGGINNSPLHF
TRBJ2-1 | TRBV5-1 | CASSLRATGLAGAGEQFF
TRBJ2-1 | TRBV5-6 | CASSPRQTSYNEQFF
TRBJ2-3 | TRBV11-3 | CASGPGRGPRSDTQYF
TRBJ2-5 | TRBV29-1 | CSVGASGSAETQYF
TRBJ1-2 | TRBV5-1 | CASSSGAGDGYTF
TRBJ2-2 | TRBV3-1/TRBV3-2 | CASSQQRTGELFF
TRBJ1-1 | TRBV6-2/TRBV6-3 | CASSTGPPGTEAFF
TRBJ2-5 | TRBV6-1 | CASSEARTGEETQYF
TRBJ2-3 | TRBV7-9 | CASSKLADTQYF
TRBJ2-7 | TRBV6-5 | CASSRDTLPYEQYF
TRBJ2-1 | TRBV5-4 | CASSLPGAGGPYNEQFF
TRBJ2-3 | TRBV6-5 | CASSRPAGQTDTQYF
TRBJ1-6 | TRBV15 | CATSREGAVLYSPLHF
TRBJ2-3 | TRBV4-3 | CASSQASLGLAGARTTQYF
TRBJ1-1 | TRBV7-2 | CASSLEAGLLAFF